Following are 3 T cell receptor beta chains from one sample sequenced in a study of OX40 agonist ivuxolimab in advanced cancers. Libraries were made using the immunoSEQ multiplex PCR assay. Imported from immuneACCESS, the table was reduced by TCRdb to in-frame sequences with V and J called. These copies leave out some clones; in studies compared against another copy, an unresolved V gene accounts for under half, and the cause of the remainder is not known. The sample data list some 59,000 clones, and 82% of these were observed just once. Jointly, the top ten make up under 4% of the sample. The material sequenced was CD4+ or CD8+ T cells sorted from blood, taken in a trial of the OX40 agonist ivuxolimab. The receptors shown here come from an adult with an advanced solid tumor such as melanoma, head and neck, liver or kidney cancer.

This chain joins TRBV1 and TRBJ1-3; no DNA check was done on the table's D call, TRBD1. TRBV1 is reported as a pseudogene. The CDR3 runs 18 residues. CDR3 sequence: CTSSQGPRDREVGNTIYF. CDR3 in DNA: TGCACCAGCAGCCAAGGCCCCCGGGACAGGGAGGTGGGAAACACCATATATTTT.

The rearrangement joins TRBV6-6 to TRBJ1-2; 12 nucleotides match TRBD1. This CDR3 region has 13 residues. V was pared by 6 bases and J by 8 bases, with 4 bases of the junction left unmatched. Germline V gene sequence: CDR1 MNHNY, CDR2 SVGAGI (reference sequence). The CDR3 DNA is TGTGCCAGCAGGGCCGGGACAGGGGGCGGCTACACCTTC. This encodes CASRAGTGGGYTF.

The CDR3 DNA is TGTGCCAGCAGGGTGAGCGGAACCTACGAGCAGTACTTC. It yields the protein CASRVSGTYEQYF. J is TRBJ2-7 and V is TRBV28; maybe TRBD2 (5 bases). The V end was cut by 6 bases, the J end by 2 bases, with 11 bases between. There are 13 residues in the CDR3. The germline CDR1 and CDR2 sequences are MDHEN and SYDVKM.